The 28 T cell receptor beta chains given below trace back to one sample, sequenced in a study of blood T cell repertoires in COVID-19. Clones were sequenced by immunoSEQ multiplex PCR, and TCRdb holds only the in-frame ones, with some missing. This sample carries 150,000 to 200,000 clones, about 74% of them seen once, and the ten largest clones take around 3%. Sequenced input: peripheral blood. Receptors originate from a woman of 80 years or more with acute or convalescent COVID-19.

The chain joins TRBV19 to TRBJ1-2, with 8 bases identical to TRBD1. Germline CDR1 is LNHDA and CDR2 is SQIVND (reference sequence). This CDR3 is built from 14 residues. The V and J ends lost 5 bases and 4 bases, in that order; junction bases with no gene match: 6. This CDR3 reads CASSLQGGIYGYTF. CDR3 bases: TGTGCCAGTAGTTTACAGGGGGGCATCTATGGCTACACCTTC. Full variable domain (outside the CDR3, taken from reference TRBV19 and TRBJ1-2): DGGITQSPKYLFRKEGQNVTLSCEQNLNHDAMYWYRQDPGQGLRLIYYSQIVNDFQKGDIAEGYSVSREKKESFPLTVTSAQKNPTAFYLCASSLQGGIYGYTFGSGTRLTVV.

This chain uses TRBV11-3 with TRBJ2-4; TRBD1 aligns across 9 bases. This CDR3 is built from 13 residues. The trim removed 5 bases at V and 12 bases at J, leaving 8 bases unmatched. From germline, CDR1 is SGHNT and CDR2 YENEEA. The CDR3 protein is CASSPGTGTTQYF. CDR3 DNA sequence: TGTGCCAGCAGCCCCGGGACAGGGACCACTCAGTACTTC.

This sequence joins TRBV2 and TRBJ2-7; D gene unclear. The CDR3 length is 15 residues. Deletions cut 0 bases from V and 7 bases from J, with 16 bases between. The germline CDR1 and CDR2 sequences are SNHLY and FYNNEI. As DNA, the CDR3 is TGTGCCAGCAGTGAAGCAAAGTTACCCTACGTGGAGCAGTACTTC. Protein sequence: CASSEAKLPYVEQYF.

A few counts support this clone. J is TRBJ2-1 and V is TRBV9; 9 bases align to TRBD2. Per the germline V gene, CDR1 is SGDLS and CDR2 is YYNGEE. This CDR3 spans 14 amino acids. V was clipped by 2 bases and J by 8 bases; unmatched bases: 5. CDR3 coding DNA: TGTGCCAGCAGCGTTAGCGGGAGAATGGATGAGCAGTTCTTC. It translates to CASSVSGRMDEQFF.

This clone was found a few times. The genes are TRBV28 and TRBJ2-1, with 7 bases aligning to TRBD2. The CDR3 is made up of 17 amino acids. The germline gives CDR1 MDHEN, CDR2 SYDVKM. Trimming took 5 bases from V and 5 from J; bases not matched to a gene: 15. CDR3 protein: CASSPTRSSGYDNEQFF. The DNA for the CDR3 is TGTGCCAGCAGTCCTACCAGGTCTAGCGGTTATGACAATGAGCAGTTCTTC.

The gene calls are TRBV28 and TRBJ1-5, with TRBD1 as a possible D gene (6 bases). Germline assignment: CDR1 MDHEN and CDR2 SYDVKM. The V end lost 7 bases, the J end lost 7 bases, and 23 bases lay between the germline ends. The CDR3 consists of 16 residues. The DNA for the CDR3 is TGTGCCAGCACCCCGGGGGGGGGCGCTTATATCCAGCCCCAGCATTTT. Translating it yields CASTPGGGAYIQPQHF.

The V call is TRBV6-2 or TRBV6-3, the J call TRBJ2-7; D not certain. Trimming shortened V by 2 bases and J by 0 bases, and 8 bases separated the two germline ends. Germline V gene lookup returns CDR1 MNHEY and CDR2 SVGEGT. The CDR3 consists of 14 residues. The CDR3 loop reads CASSYVAVSYEQYF. The CDR3 coding sequence is TGTGCCAGCAGTTACGTTGCGGTCTCCTACGAGCAGTACTTC.

In the case of this clone: The DNA is omitted, as the CDR3 cannot be located on it reliably, and the CDR3 follows TCRdb's listing. The V gene is TRBV9, the J gene TRBJ2-2; no DNA check was done on the table's D call, TRBD2. The CDR3 spans 16 amino acids, including both terminal residues. Germline V gene lookup returns CDR1 SGDLS and CDR2 YYNGEE. CDR3 residues: CASSVEGGFGAGELFF.

This clone came up once. The chain employs TRBV28 and TRBJ2-7, with TRBD1 as a possible D gene (5 bases). V was shortened by 2 bases and J by 6 bases, with 5 bases between the two germline ends. The CDR3 is 11 residues long. Germline CDR1 and CDR2: MDHEN and SYDVKM. CDR3 bases: TGTGCCAGCAGTTTAACAGGCGAGCAGTACTTC. The encoded protein is CASSLTGEQYF.

The rearrangement links TRBV13 to TRBJ1-6; TRBD1 agrees at 9 bases. Per the germline V gene, CDR1 is PRHDT and CDR2 is FYEKMQ (reference sequence). J lost 8 bases, V lost 3 bases, and 2 bases had no gene match. The CDR3 is 14 residues long. This CDR3 reads CASSFRDRDSPLHF. DNA of the CDR3: TGTGCCAGCAGCTTCCGGGACAGGGATTCACCCCTCCACTTT.

Only a few counts were recorded for this clone. The V call is TRBV24-1, the J call TRBJ1-3; no firm D call. Germline CDR1 reads KGHDR; CDR2 reads SFDVKD. Deletions cut 2 bases from V and 0 bases from J, with 7 bases between. CDR3 length: 15 residues. The DNA for the CDR3 is TGTGCCACCAGTGATTCCGACTTCTCTGGAAACACCATATATTTT. Translation: CATSDSDFSGNTIYF.

The rearrangement uses TRBV5-1 and TRBJ1-2; 7 bases fit TRBD1. Germline V gene lookup returns CDR1 SGHRS and CDR2 YFSETQ. The CDR3 consists of 14 residues. V lost 4 bases, J lost 7 bases, and 10 bases stayed unmatched. The CDR3: CASSVKQGYGGYTF. The DNA of the CDR3 is TGCGCCAGCAGCGTGAAACAGGGGTATGGTGGCTACACCTTC.

The chain is built from TRBV19 and TRBJ2-7; D is perhaps TRBD1 (5 bases). Germline-derived CDR1 and CDR2 are LNHDA and SQIVND (reference sequence). V dropped 3 bases and J dropped 2 bases, with 14 bases sitting between them. CDR3 length: 15 amino acids. DNA of the CDR3: TGTGCCAGTAGTATCTCCACAGGTCGGGCCTACGAGCAGTACTTC. Its translation: CASSISTGRAYEQYF. The variable domain in full, completed from reference TRBV19 and TRBJ2-7, reads DGGITQSPKYLFRKEGQNVTLSCEQNLNHDAMYWYRQDPGQGLRLIYYSQIVNDFQKGDIAEGYSVSREKKESFPLTVTSAQKNPTAFYLCASSISTGRAYEQYFGPGTRLTVT.

This clone was seen a handful of times. V is TRBV11-2 and J is TRBJ2-3, with 10 bases aligning to TRBD2. Germline CDR1 SGHAT, CDR2 FQNNGV. The CDR3 covers 17 residues. V shed 5 bases and J 6 bases; nucleotides not matched to a gene: 14. CDR3 protein: CASSARVAGGLSDTQYF. In nucleotides, the CDR3 is TGTGCCAGCAGCGCCCGGGTAGCGGGAGGCCTATCTGATACGCAGTATTTT. Full variable domain (missing parts from reference TRBV11-2 and TRBJ2-3): EAGVAQSPRYKIIEKRQSVAFWCNPISGHATLYWYQQILGQGPKLLIQFQNNGVVDDSQLPKDRFSAERLKGVDSTLKIQPAKLEDSAVYLCASSARVAGGLSDTQYFGPGTRLTVL.

This clone was seen a single time. The chain is built from TRBV18 and TRBJ1-1; 8 bases match TRBD1. The CDR3 runs 14 residues. The V and J ends lost 8 bases and 1 base, in that order; junction bases with no gene match: 6. Germline lookup yields CDR1 KGHSH and CDR2 LQKENI. Here the CDR3 reads CASRTTGENTEAFF. For the CDR3, the DNA is TGTGCCAGCAGGACGACAGGGGAGAACACTGAAGCTTTCTTT.

This clone was found once. The gene calls are TRBV5-4 and TRBJ1-4, with TRBD1 identical over 7 bases. The germline V gene encodes CDR1 SGHNT and CDR2 YYREEE (reference sequence). The CDR3 consists of 14 residues. V dropped 4 bases and J dropped 8; count of bases not matched to a gene: 8. The CDR3 loop reads CASSNTGVDEKLFF. For the CDR3, the DNA is TGTGCCAGCAGCAATACAGGGGTTGACGAAAAACTGTTTTTT.

The V gene is TRBV27, the J gene TRBJ1-1; the D gene is possibly TRBD1 (6 bases). Trimming took off 8 bases at V and 1 base at J, with 17 bases between the two ends. Germline assignment: CDR1 MNHEY and CDR2 SMNVEV (reference sequence). The length of the CDR3 is 15 residues. DNA for the CDR3: TGTGCCAGCGGAAAAGTACAGGGAGAGAACACTGAAGCTTTCTTT. Translating gives CASGKVQGENTEAFF.

Worth noting for this clone: A read error may produce the germline difference seen at one junction end. V gene TRBV7-2 combines with J gene TRBJ2-6, with 8 bases lining up with TRBD2. The germline CDR1 and CDR2 sequences are SGHTA and FQGNSA. The CDR3 has 19 amino acids. The CDR3 DNA follows: TGTGCCAGCAGCCTAGCTCGAGCGGGAGTCTCCTCTGGGGCCAACGTCCTGACTTTC. Translating gives CASSLARAGVSSGANVLTF.

The rearrangement uses TRBV4-3 and TRBJ2-5; maybe TRBD1 (6 bases). Germline V CDR1 and CDR2: LGHNA, YSLEER. The V and J ends lost 4 bases and 5 bases respectively, with 17 bases between them. The CDR3 loop spans 15 amino acids. The CDR3 region is CASSPLGQGEETQYF. The CDR3 DNA follows: TGCGCCAGCAGCCCACTGGGACAAGGAGAGGAGACCCAGTACTTC.

The CDR3 DNA sequence: TGCAGTGCTAGTGAATTTAACAATGAGCAGTTCTTC. It specifies CSASEFNNEQFF. J is TRBJ2-1 and V is TRBV20-1; D gene ambiguous. The ends were cut back, 3 bases at V and 5 bases at J, with 8 bases in the middle. Germline V gene lookup returns CDR1 DFQATT and CDR2 SNEGSKA (reference sequence). This CDR3 spans 12 amino acids.

V and J are TRBV28 and TRBJ1-4; unclear D gene. From germline, CDR1 is MDHEN and CDR2 SYDVKM. CDR3 size: 16 residues. The V and J ends lost 1 base and 8 bases respectively, with 17 bases between them. The CDR3 sequence is CASSLSQLGRKEKLFF. CDR3 sequence (DNA): TGTGCCAGCAGTTTATCCCAACTGGGCCGGAAAGAAAAACTGTTTTTT.

This clone was counted many times. The chain combines TRBV27 with TRBJ2-7; 8 bases are a match to TRBD1. The CDR3 sequence is 12 residues long. Germline-derived CDR1 and CDR2 are MNHEY and SMNVEV (reference sequence). V shed 6 bases and J 6 bases; nucleotides not matched to a gene: 4. CDR3 residues: CASSQGAGEQYF. For the CDR3, the DNA is TGTGCCAGCAGCCAGGGGGCTGGCGAGCAGTACTTC.

The chain employs TRBV9 and TRBJ2-6; TRBD2 is a possible D gene (5 bases). Germline CDR1 SGDLS, CDR2 YYNGEE. This CDR3 contains 15 residues. V was trimmed by 5 bases and J by 0 bases, leaving 9 bases between them. The CDR3 reads CASRAGRSGANVLTF. DNA for the CDR3: TGTGCCAGCAGGGCGGGCCGCTCTGGGGCCAACGTCCTGACTTTC.

The rearrangement uses TRBV27 and TRBJ2-3, with TRBD2 as a possible D gene (5 bases). The CDR3 spans 14 residues. V was shortened by 5 bases and J by 2 bases, with 11 bases between the two germline ends. Germline CDR1 reads MNHEY; CDR2 reads SMNVEV (reference sequence). The CDR3 DNA sequence: TGTGCCAGCAGTAGCGGACGAGTCACAGATACGCAGTATTTT. Its protein is CASSSGRVTDTQYF.

This rearrangement joins TRBV10-1 to TRBJ2-7; the match to TRBD1 covers 8 bases. The V and J ends lost 7 bases and 3 bases, in that order; junction bases with no gene match: 8. The CDR3 extends over 14 amino acids. Germline values: CDR1 WNHNN, CDR2 SYGVQD (reference sequence). CDR3 in DNA: TGCGCCAGCAAGAGACAGGGGCCTTACTACGAGCAGTACTTC. It yields the protein CASKRQGPYYEQYF.

The chain employs TRBV18 and TRBJ2-7; 9 nucleotides match TRBD1. From germline, CDR1 is KGHSH and CDR2 LQKENI. Germline trimming cut 3 bases from V and 2 bases from J; bases unmatched to any gene: 11. This CDR3 is built from 17 residues. This CDR3 reads CASSPFTSGTGPYEQYF. The CDR3 DNA reads TGTGCCAGCTCACCTTTTACTTCTGGGACAGGGCCCTACGAGCAGTACTTC.

This clone was counted a few times. This chain links TRBV10-3 with TRBJ1-5; D not resolved. Trimming took off 6 bases at V and 0 bases at J, with 15 bases between the two ends. Germline-derived CDR1 and CDR2 are ENHRY and SYGVKD. The CDR3 length is 16 residues. CDR3 bases: TGTGCCATCAGCCCCGCGCTCGAAATTAGCAATCAGCCCCAGCATTTT. It is translated as CAISPALEISNQPQHF.

DNA of the CDR3: TGTGCCAGCAGTGCCGGACTAGCGGGAGTGGATACGCAGTATTTT. Its translation: CASSAGLAGVDTQYF. This sequence joins TRBV25-1 and TRBJ2-3, with TRBD2 matching over 13 bases. After removal of 4 bases from V and 6 bases from J, the junction contained 4 bases not matched to a gene. Germline CDR1 is MGHDK and CDR2 is SYGVNS. This CDR3 is 15 amino acids long.